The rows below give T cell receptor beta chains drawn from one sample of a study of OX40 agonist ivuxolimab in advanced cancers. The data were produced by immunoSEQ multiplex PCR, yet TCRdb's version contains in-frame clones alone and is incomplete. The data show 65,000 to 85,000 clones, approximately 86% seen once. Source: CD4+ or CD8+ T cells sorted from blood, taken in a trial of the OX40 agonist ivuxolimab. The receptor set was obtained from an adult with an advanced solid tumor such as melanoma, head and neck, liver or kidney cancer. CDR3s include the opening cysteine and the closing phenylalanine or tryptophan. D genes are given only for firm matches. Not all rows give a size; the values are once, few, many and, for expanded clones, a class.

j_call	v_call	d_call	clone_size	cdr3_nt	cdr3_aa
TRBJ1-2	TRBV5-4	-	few	TGTGCCAGCAGCTTGAGTACAGGGTTTGGTGGCTATGGCTACACCTTC	CASSLSTGFGGYGYTF
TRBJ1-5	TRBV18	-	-	TGTGCCAGCTCACCCGCACCGAATCAGCCCCAGCATTTT	CASSPAPNQPQHF
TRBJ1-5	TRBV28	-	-	TGTGCCAGCAGTGTAGGGGTGCCGAAGCCCCAGCATTTT	CASSVGVPKPQHF
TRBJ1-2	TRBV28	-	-	TGTGCCAGCAGTTTATCAACAGGGTTTGGCTATGGCTACACCTTC	CASSLSTGFGYGYTF
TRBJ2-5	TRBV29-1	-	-	TGCAGCGTTGCCCCGGGACTCGAGGGAGAGACCCAGTACTTC	CSVAPGLEGETQYF
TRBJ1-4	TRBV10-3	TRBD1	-	TGTGCCATCAGTGACTCCCGACAGGGTTCAAATGAAAAACTGTTTTTT	CAISDSRQGSNEKLFF
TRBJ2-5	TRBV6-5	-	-	TGTGCCAGCAGTTACTCGGAGGGGGGCGGGGGAGAGACCCAGTACTTC	CASSYSEGGGGETQYF
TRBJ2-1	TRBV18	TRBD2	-	TGTGCCAGCTCACCAGGGACTAGCGGGGGGAAGAATGAGCAGTTCTTC	CASSPGTSGGKNEQFF
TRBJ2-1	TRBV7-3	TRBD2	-	TGTGCCAGCAGCATTAGCGGGGTGGGGAGGAATGAGCAGTTCTTC	CASSISGVGRNEQFF
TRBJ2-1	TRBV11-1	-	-	TGTGCCAGCAGCCGCGTCGGCAGGGGACGTAGGTCCTACAATGAGCAGTTCTTC	CASSRVGRGRRSYNEQFF
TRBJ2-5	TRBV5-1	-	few	TGCGCCAGCAGCTTGGACCAAGAGACCCAGTACTTC	CASSLDQETQYF
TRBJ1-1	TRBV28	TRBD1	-	TGTGCCAGCAGCCCCCGGGACAGTCAAGCTTTCTTT	CASSPRDSQAFF
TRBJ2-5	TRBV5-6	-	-	TGTGCCAGCAGCTTGGACTTCATTGGGGGGGCGGAGACCCAGTACTTC	CASSLDFIGGAETQYF
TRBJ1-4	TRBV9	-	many	TGTGCCAGCAGCCAGACCGCAACTAATGAAAAACTGTTTTTT	CASSQTATNEKLFF
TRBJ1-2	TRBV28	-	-	TGTGCCAGCAGTTTAGAATGGTCTACCTATGGCTACACCTTC	CASSLEWSTYGYTF
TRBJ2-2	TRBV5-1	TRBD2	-	TGCGCCAGCAAGGGACTATCCACCGGGGAGCTGTTTTTT	CASKGLSTGELFF
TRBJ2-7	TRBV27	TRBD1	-	TGTGCCAGCAGTTTAGAACAGGGGGTGGGAGAGCAGTACTTC	CASSLEQGVGEQYF
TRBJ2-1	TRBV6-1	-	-	TGTGCCAGCCAGAAAGGACAGCTTTACAATGAGCAGTTCTTC	CASQKGQLYNEQFF
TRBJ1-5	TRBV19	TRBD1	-	TGTGCCAGTAGTATCGACAGGGTCAATCAGCCCCAGCATTTT	CASSIDRVNQPQHF
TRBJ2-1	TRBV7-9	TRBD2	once	TGTGCCAGCAGCTTAGCGGCTAGCGGGGGGAAGGTAGGGCAGTTCTTC	CASSLAASGGKVGQFF
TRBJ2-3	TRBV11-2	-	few	TGTGCCAGCAGCTTAGGGTATTGGGGCACAGATACGCAGTATTTT	CASSLGYWGTDTQYF
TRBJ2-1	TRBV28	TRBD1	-	TGTGCCAGCAGTTTACCTACAGGGGATGAGCAGTTCTTC	CASSLPTGDEQFF
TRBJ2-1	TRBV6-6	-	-	TGTGCCAGCAGTTACCCCCTCGGAGAGCAGTTCTTC	CASSYPLGEQFF
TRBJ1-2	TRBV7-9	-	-	TGTGCCAGCAGCTCTGGGGGCGGCTATGGCTACACCTTC	CASSSGGGYGYTF
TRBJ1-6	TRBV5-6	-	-	TGTGCCAGCAGCATCGGACAGTATAATTCACCCCTCCACTTT	CASSIGQYNSPLHF
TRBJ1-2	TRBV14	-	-	TGTGCCAGCAGCCAAGTCCGAATCGGGGGCTACACCTTC	CASSQVRIGGYTF
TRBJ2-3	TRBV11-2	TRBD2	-	TGTGCCAGCAGCCCCCGAGGAGCGGGGGATACGCAGTATTTT	CASSPRGAGDTQYF
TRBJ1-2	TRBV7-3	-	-	TGTGCCAGCAGCTTATACGGAGCAGGTCGCGGCTACACCTTC	CASSLYGAGRGYTF
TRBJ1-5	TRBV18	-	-	TGTGCCAGCTCCCCGGGCCCAGGAGATCAGCCCCAGCATTTT	CASSPGPGDQPQHF
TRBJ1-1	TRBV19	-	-	TGTGCCAGTAGTATAGATCGGGTCCCGGACACTGAAGCTTTCTTT	CASSIDRVPDTEAFF
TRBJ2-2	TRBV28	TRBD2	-	TGTGCCAGCAGCTGGCGGGGGGCCGGGGAGCTGTTTTTT	CASSWRGAGELFF
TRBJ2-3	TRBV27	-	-	TGTGCCAGCAGTTTATTCCGAGGGGACGGAGATACGCAGTATTTT	CASSLFRGDGDTQYF
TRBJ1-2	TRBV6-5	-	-	TGTGCCAGCAGTTACCTAGGCGCGGGCGAGGATGGCTACACCTTC	CASSYLGAGEDGYTF
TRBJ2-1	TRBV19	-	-	TGTGCCAGTAGTTTGGGGTGGGGGAGGAGCTCCTACAATGAGCAGTTCTTC	CASSLGWGRSSYNEQFF
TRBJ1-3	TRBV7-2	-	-	TGTGCCAGCAGCCCTCAAAGAAACACCATATATTTT	CASSPQRNTIYF
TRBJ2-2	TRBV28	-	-	TGTGCCAGCGGAAAACAGGGAATTACCGGGGAGCTGTTTTTT	CASGKQGITGELFF
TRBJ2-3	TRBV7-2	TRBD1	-	TGTGCCAGCAGCCTACGACAGGGGACAGATACGCAGTATTTT	CASSLRQGTDTQYF
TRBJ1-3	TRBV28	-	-	TGTGCCAGCAGTTTGGCCTCTGGAAACACCATATATTTT	CASSLASGNTIYF
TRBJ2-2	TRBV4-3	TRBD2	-	TGCGCCAGCAGCCAGGTCACAACGGGGGGTACCGGGGAGCTGTTTTTT	CASSQVTTGGTGELFF
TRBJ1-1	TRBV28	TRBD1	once	TGTGCCAGCAGTTCAACGACAGGGGCCCTTCCTAACACTGAAGCTTTCTTT	CASSSTTGALPNTEAFF
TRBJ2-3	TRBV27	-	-	TGTGCCAGCAGCCTTCAGGGGTCCTACACAGATACGCAGTATTTT	CASSLQGSYTDTQYF
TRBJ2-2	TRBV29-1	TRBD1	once	TGCAGCGTTGAGAATGAGGGGGCGACCGGGGAGCTGTTTTTT	CSVENEGATGELFF
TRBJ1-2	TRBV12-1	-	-	TGTGCCAGCAGGCCGACAGACAACTATGGCTACACCTTC	CASRPTDNYGYTF
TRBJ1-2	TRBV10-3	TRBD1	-	TGTGCCATCAGTGAGGGGCAGGGGGCGTTGGGCTACACCTTC	CAISEGQGALGYTF
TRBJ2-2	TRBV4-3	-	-	TGCGCCAGCAGCCATGCCCTCCTTGGGGGCTCGAACACCGGGGAGCTGTTTTTT	CASSHALLGGSNTGELFF
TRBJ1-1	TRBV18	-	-	TGTGCCAGCTCACCAGGCCAGGGATGGGCTGAAGCTTTCTTT	CASSPGQGWAEAFF
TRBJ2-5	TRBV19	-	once	TGTGCCAGTAGTATAGATTTAAGGGGTCAAGAGACCCAGTACTTC	CASSIDLRGQETQYF
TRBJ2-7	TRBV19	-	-	TGTGCCAGTAGTACCAGAGAGGCGAGCTCCTACGAGCAGTACTTC	CASSTREASSYEQYF
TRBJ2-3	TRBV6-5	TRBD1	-	TGTGCCAGCAGTTACGGACAGGGAGCAGATACGCAGTATTTT	CASSYGQGADTQYF
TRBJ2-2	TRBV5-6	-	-	TGTGCCAGCAGCTCAAGACAGAACACCGGGGAGCTGTTTTTT	CASSSRQNTGELFF
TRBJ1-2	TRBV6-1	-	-	TGTGCCAGCAGTGAAGACGTCCGGGACGGGGGCTACACCTTC	CASSEDVRDGGYTF